A selection of T cell receptor beta chains follows, all from one sample in a study of blood T cell repertoires in COVID-19. Clones were read by immunoSEQ multiplex PCR, and TCRdb kept only the in-frame ones, dropping some. Here the sample spans approximately 150,000 clones, approximately 91% being singletons. Sequenced sample: peripheral blood. Receptor source: a man between 18 and 35 years old with COVID-19, enrolled during active disease. Both conserved end residues are part of each CDR3. Each record gives: D gene, clone size, J gene, V gene, CDR3 DNA, CDR3 protein. The D gene is left open where the match is weak. The size field is filled for only some rows; it gives once, few, many or a size class.

>-|few|TRBJ1-5|TRBV27
TGTGCCAGCAGTTTTGGTGGCGGGCCCCAGCATTTT
CASSFGGGPQHF
>TRBD1|-|TRBJ1-2|TRBV30
TGTGCCTGGAGTGGCAGGGACAGGGGGAACTATGGCTACACCTTC
CAWSGRDRGNYGYTF
>-|-|TRBJ1-1|TRBV30
TGTGCCTGGAGTACGGTTAACTCTGAAGCTTTCTTT
CAWSTVNSEAFF
>TRBD1|-|TRBJ1-6|TRBV7-2
TGTGCCAGCAGCCGCGGAGGGACAGGGAATAATTCACCCCTCCACTTT
CASSRGGTGNNSPLHF
>-|-|TRBJ2-7|TRBV6-5
TGTGCCAGCACGGACAGTTACTACGAGCAGTACTTC
CASTDSYYEQYF
>TRBD2|few|TRBJ2-5|TRBV28
TGTGCCAGCAGATCCACTAGCGGAGAGTACCAAGAGACCCAGTACTTC
CASRSTSGEYQETQYF
>-|-|TRBJ2-2|TRBV6-2/TRBV6-3
TGTGCCAGCAGTTACGGCATAAGCGGTAACACCGGGGAGCTGTTTTTT
CASSYGISGNTGELFF
>-|-|TRBJ2-1|TRBV28
TGTGCCAGCAGTTTAGACACCTTCTCCTACAATGAGCAGTTCTTC
CASSLDTFSYNEQFF
>-|-|TRBJ2-1|TRBV24-1
TGTGCCACCTCCCCTTGGTACACGAGGGATGAGCAGTTCTTC
CATSPWYTRDEQFF
>TRBD1|-|TRBJ2-7|TRBV27
TGTGCCAGCGGGGGACAGGGCCCCGACTACGAGCAGTACTTC
CASGGQGPDYEQYF
>TRBD2|once|TRBJ2-1|TRBV13
TGTGCCAGCAGGGGGGGAGCGGGAGTTAATGAGCAGTTCTTC
CASRGGAGVNEQFF
>-|-|TRBJ2-2|TRBV1
TGCACCAGCAGCCAAGGTAGCCTAGCGGGACACACATGGACGAACACCGGGGAGCTGTTTTTT
CTSSQGSLAGHTWTNTGELFF
>TRBD1|-|TRBJ2-1|TRBV10-3
TGTGCCATCAGTGGGAAGGACAGGCCTTCGTTCAATGAGCAGTTCTTC
CAISGKDRPSFNEQFF
>-|-|TRBJ2-1|TRBV14
TGTGCCAGCAGCCCGGACGGCGGTGGGGGGTACAATGAGCAGTTCTTC
CASSPDGGGGYNEQFF
>-|-|TRBJ2-1|TRBV2
TGTGCCAGCAGTGAAGGGCCTGATGAGCAGTTCTTC
CASSEGPDEQFF
>TRBD1|once|TRBJ1-4|TRBV28
TGTGCCAGCAGTACCGCACTAGACAGGGGGACTAATGAAAAACTGTTTTTT
CASSTALDRGTNEKLFF
>TRBD2|-|TRBJ2-7|TRBV19
TGTGCCAGTAGTATGTGGCGGGAGGGCCAGGTCGAGCAGTACTTC
CASSMWREGQVEQYF
>-|once|TRBJ1-1|TRBV7-9
TGTGCCAGCAGCTTAGTATCGGGGTTGAACACTGAAGCTTTCTTT
CASSLVSGLNTEAFF
>-|-|TRBJ2-7|TRBV21-1
TGTGCCAGCAGCAAAAGAGGGCTAGCGGGAAACTACGAGCAGTACTTC
CASSKRGLAGNYEQYF
>TRBD2|-|TRBJ2-3|TRBV24-1
TGTGCCACCAGTGATTTATCACCCGGACTAGCCCTTAATTTT
CATSDLSPGLALNF
>TRBD1|-|TRBJ1-4|TRBV18
TGTGCCAGCTCACCACAGCAGGGGGAAGGTGAAAAACTGTTTTTT
CASSPQQGEGEKLFF
>TRBD2|-|TRBJ2-1|TRBV7-2
TGTGCCAGCAGCCCAGGGACTAGCGGGAGGGGGGAGGATGAGCAGTTCTTC
CASSPGTSGRGEDEQFF
>-|-|TRBJ2-1|TRBV10-2
TGCGCCAGCAGTGAAAAACGGGAACGAGGCAATGAGCAGTTCTTC
CASSEKRERGNEQFF
>-|-|TRBJ2-7|TRBV24-1
TGTGCCACCAGTGGGGCAGGGGAACACGAGCAGTACTTC
CATSGAGEHEQYF
>TRBD2|-|TRBJ2-7|TRBV5-4
TGTGCCAGCAGAGCCCGGGAGGTAACCTACGAGCAGTACTTC
CASRAREVTYEQYF
>-|-|TRBJ2-7|TRBV10-1
TGCGCCAGTTGCTATCCCGGGACAAACAAGTTCTACGAGCAGTACTTC
CASCYPGTNKFYEQYF
>TRBD1|few|TRBJ1-5|TRBV6-2/TRBV6-3
TGTGCCAGCAGCGCACCGGGACAGGGACGCCCAAGTTGGCATTTT
CASSAPGQGRPSWHF
>-|-|TRBJ1-3|TRBV19
TGTGCCAGTCTAAGCTCTGGAAACACCATATATTTT
CASLSSGNTIYF
>-|once|TRBJ2-1|TRBV3-1/TRBV3-2
TGTGCCAGCAGCCGGCGGGACTACAATGAGCAGTTCTTC
CASSRRDYNEQFF
>TRBD2|-|TRBJ2-7|TRBV25-1
TGTGCCAGCTACCGACTAGCGGCCGACTCCTACGAGCAGTACTTC
CASYRLAADSYEQYF
>TRBD2|once|TRBJ2-7|TRBV29-1
TGCAGCGTTGAAAATAGGAGGGAGGGGTCCTACGAGCAGTACTTC
CSVENRREGSYEQYF